This is a list of T cell receptor beta chains from one sample in a study of blood T cell repertoires in COVID-19. Clones were sequenced by immunoSEQ multiplex PCR, and TCRdb holds only the in-frame ones, with some missing. The profile covers fewer than 200,000 clones, with around 84% appearing a single time and under 4% taken by the ten largest. The sequenced material came from PBMCs or T cells enriched from blood (not recorded which). The source is a woman aged 25 to 39 who had been exposed to COVID-19. Each CDR3 is given with its conserved first and last residue. Fields, in order: V gene, D gene, J gene, clone size, CDR3 protein, CDR3 DNA. D genes are given only for firm matches. Expanded clones get a size class; other rows say once, few or many, or leave the size out.

TRBV29-1	NA	TRBJ1-2	NA	CSVDGLTF	TGCAGCGTTGACGGGTTAACCTTC
TRBV19	TRBD2	TRBJ2-1	NA	CASSIGPGGQNEQFF	TGTGCCAGTAGTATTGGTCCGGGGGGGCAGAATGAGCAGTTCTTC
TRBV2	TRBD1	TRBJ2-3	NA	CASRELDRGVFNTDTQYF	TGTGCCAGCAGGGAATTGGACAGGGGGGTTTTTAACACAGATACGCAGTATTTT
TRBV27	NA	TRBJ1-2	NA	CASSRGHSENGYTF	TGTGCCAGCAGTCGGGGACATTCGGAGAATGGCTACACCTTC
TRBV4-3	NA	TRBJ2-1	NA	CASSQVPASEQFF	TGCGCCAGCAGCCAAGTCCCCGCGAGTGAGCAGTTCTTC
TRBV27	TRBD1	TRBJ2-7	NA	CASSLSKPGTGASYEQYF	TGTGCCAGCAGTTTGTCAAAACCTGGGACAGGGGCATCCTACGAGCAGTACTTC
TRBV9	NA	TRBJ1-1	NA	CASGGEMNTEAFF	TGTGCCAGCGGAGGCGAGATGAACACTGAAGCTTTCTTT
TRBV11-2	TRBD1	TRBJ1-4	once	CASSVIGGRPFF	TGTGCCAGCAGCGTAATAGGGGGCAGACCGTTTTTT
TRBV5-1	TRBD2	TRBJ2-2	NA	CASSSSGGTNTGELFF	TGCGCCAGCAGCTCTAGCGGGGGGACCAACACCGGGGAGCTGTTTTTT
TRBV7-8	TRBD2	TRBJ2-3	NA	CASSLVIAGGSSTDTQYF	TGTGCCAGCAGCTTAGTGATAGCGGGGGGTTCTAGCACAGATACGCAGTATTTT
TRBV18	NA	TRBJ1-1	NA	CASSIGGRPEAFF	TGTGCCAGCTCCATCGGGGGGCGGCCTGAAGCTTTCTTT
TRBV7-2	NA	TRBJ1-2	NA	CASSFLGAVGSYGYTF	TGTGCCAGCAGCTTTCTCGGAGCCGTCGGGTCATATGGCTACACCTTC
TRBV7-2	TRBD2	TRBJ2-1	once	CASRTGTSGGNEQFF	TGTGCCAGCAGGACCGGGACTAGCGGGGGGAATGAGCAGTTCTTC
TRBV4-3	TRBD1	TRBJ2-3	NA	CASSQASGQGADTQYF	TGCGCCAGCAGCCAAGCGTCGGGACAGGGGGCGGATACGCAGTATTTT
TRBV6-6	TRBD1	TRBJ1-4	NA	CASRNAQGAYNEKLFF	TGTGCCAGCAGGAACGCGCAGGGGGCGTATAATGAAAAACTGTTTTTT
TRBV30	NA	TRBJ1-5	few	CAWGVGGNQPQHF	TGTGCCTGGGGAGTAGGGGGCAATCAGCCCCAGCATTTT
TRBV5-4	TRBD1	TRBJ1-1	NA	CASSSQGAGHTEAFF	TGTGCCAGCAGCTCACAGGGGGCTGGGCACACTGAAGCTTTCTTT
TRBV19	TRBD1	TRBJ1-5	NA	CASSRDWTGRGQPQHF	TGTGCCAGTAGTAGGGACTGGACAGGGAGAGGTCAGCCCCAGCATTTT
TRBV5-5	TRBD1	TRBJ1-6	NA	CASSSTGEGSPLHF	TGTGCCAGCAGCTCGACAGGGGAGGGATCACCCCTCCACTTT
TRBV5-5	NA	TRBJ1-2	few	CASSLGVGKSYGYTF	TGTGCCAGCAGCTTGGGGGTCGGGAAATCCTATGGCTACACCTTC
TRBV6-5	NA	TRBJ2-7	NA	CASSSLFQGDEQYF	TGTGCCAGCAGCTCCCTTTTCCAGGGCGACGAGCAGTACTTC
TRBV18	NA	TRBJ2-3	NA	CASSLELLSTDTQYF	TGTGCCAGCTCACTGGAGCTTCTGAGCACAGATACGCAGTATTTT
TRBV7-2	TRBD1	TRBJ2-2	NA	CASSRLYQGAQGELFF	TGTGCCAGCAGCCGTCTATACCAGGGGGCCCAAGGGGAGCTGTTTTTT
TRBV5-1	TRBD1	TRBJ1-1	NA	CASSLAVQGGPWNTEAFF	TGCGCCAGCAGCTTGGCTGTACAGGGGGGCCCATGGAACACTGAAGCTTTCTTT
TRBV5-1	TRBD2	TRBJ2-5	NA	CASSQTSGYQETQYF	TGCGCCAGCAGCCAGACTAGCGGGTACCAAGAGACCCAGTACTTC
TRBV29-1	NA	TRBJ1-1	NA	CSVEGPGDSAWTEAFF	TGCAGCGTTGAAGGACCCGGGGACTCCGCCTGGACTGAAGCTTTCTTT
TRBV7-2	TRBD2	TRBJ2-5	many	CASSFAGEETQYF	TGTGCCAGCAGCTTCGCGGGGGAAGAGACCCAGTACTTC
TRBV6-5	NA	TRBJ1-1	NA	CASTLVIGGAEAFF	TGTGCCAGCACCTTAGTGATAGGGGGGGCTGAAGCTTTCTTT
TRBV11-1	TRBD1	TRBJ2-2	NA	CASKNPTGQSTGELFF	TGTGCCAGCAAAAACCCGACAGGGCAAAGCACCGGGGAGCTGTTTTTT
TRBV10-1	NA	TRBJ2-3	NA	CASSETLGRDTQYF	TGCGCCAGCAGTGAGACGTTGGGGAGAGATACGCAGTATTTT
TRBV7-9	TRBD1	TRBJ1-1	NA	CASSLTTGGLNTEAFF	TGTGCCAGCAGCTTAACGACAGGGGGCCTGAACACTGAAGCTTTCTTT
TRBV7-6	NA	TRBJ2-3	NA	CASSFWGEDTQYF	TGTGCCAGCAGCTTCTGGGGGGAAGATACGCAGTATTTT